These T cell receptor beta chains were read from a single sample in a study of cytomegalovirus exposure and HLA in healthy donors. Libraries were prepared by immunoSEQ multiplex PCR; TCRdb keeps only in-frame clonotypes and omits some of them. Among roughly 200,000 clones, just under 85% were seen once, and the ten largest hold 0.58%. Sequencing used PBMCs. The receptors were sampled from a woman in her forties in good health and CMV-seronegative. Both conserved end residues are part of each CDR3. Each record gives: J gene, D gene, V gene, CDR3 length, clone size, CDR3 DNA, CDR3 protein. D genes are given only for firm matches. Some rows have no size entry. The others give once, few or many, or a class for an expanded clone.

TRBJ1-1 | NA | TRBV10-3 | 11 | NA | TGTGCCATCAGTCAAAACACTGAAGCTTTCTTT | CAISQNTEAFF
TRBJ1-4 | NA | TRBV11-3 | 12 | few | TGTGCCAGCAGCTGGGCTGACGAAAAACTGTTTTTT | CASSWADEKLFF
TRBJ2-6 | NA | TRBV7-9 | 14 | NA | TGTGCCAGCGGAGAAGACCCTGGGGCCAACGTCCCGACTTTC | CASGEDPGANVPTF
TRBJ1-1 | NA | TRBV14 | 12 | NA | TGTGCCAGCAGCCCCATCGGCGGTCAGACTTTCTTT | CASSPIGGQTFF
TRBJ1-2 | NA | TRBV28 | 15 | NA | TGTGCCAGCAGTGCAACAGGGCCGCCCTACTATGGCTACACCTTC | CASSATGPPYYGYTF
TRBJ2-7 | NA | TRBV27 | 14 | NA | TGTGCCAGCAGTTCCTACCGGGACACGTACGAGCAGTACTTC | CASSSYRDTYEQYF
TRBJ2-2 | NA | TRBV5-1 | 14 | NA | TGCGCCAGCAGCCGGACAGAGAACACCGGGGAGCTGTTTTTT | CASSRTENTGELFF
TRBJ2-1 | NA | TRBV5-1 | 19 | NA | TGCGCCAGCAGTGATTGGGTCGAAGGAGGGCCATCATCCTACAATGAGCAGTTCTTC | CASSDWVEGGPSSYNEQFF
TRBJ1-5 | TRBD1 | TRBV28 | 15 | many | TGTGCCAGCAGTTCGGGGACAGGGGGCTTCCAGCCCCAGCATTTT | CASSSGTGGFQPQHF
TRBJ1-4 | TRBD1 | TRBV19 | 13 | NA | TGTGCCTCAGAGGACAGGACGAATGAAAAACTGTTTTTT | CASEDRTNEKLFF
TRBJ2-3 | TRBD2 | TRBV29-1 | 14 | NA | TGCAGCGTTGAAGATCGCGGCGCCCGGGACTATCAGTATTTT | CSVEDRGARDYQYF
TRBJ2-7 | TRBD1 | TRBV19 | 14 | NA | TGTGCCAGTTCTCCGGGACAGGGGACCTACGAGCAGTACTTC | CASSPGQGTYEQYF
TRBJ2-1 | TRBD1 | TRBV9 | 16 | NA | TGTGCCAGCAGCGTAGGGACCGGGACAGGGTCTAACGAGCAGTTCTTC | CASSVGTGTGSNEQFF
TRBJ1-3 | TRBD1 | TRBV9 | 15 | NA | TGTGCCAGCAGCCCAGGGGGAGCGGCTGGAAACACCATATATTTT | CASSPGGAAGNTIYF
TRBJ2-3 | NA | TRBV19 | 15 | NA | TGTGCCAGTAGTATATGGCGGAGAGCCACAGATACGCAGTATTTT | CASSIWRRATDTQYF
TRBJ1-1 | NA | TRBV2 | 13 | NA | TGTGCCAGCGGGTGGACAGTGAACACTGAAGCTTTCTTT | CASGWTVNTEAFF
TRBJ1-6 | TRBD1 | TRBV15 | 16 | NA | TGTGCCACCAGCAGAGAGGGACAGGGGGCGCGCTCACCCCTCCACTTT | CATSREGQGARSPLHF
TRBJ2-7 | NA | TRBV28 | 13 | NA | TGTGCCAGCACGGGATTGATCTTCTACGAGCAGTACTTC | CASTGLIFYEQYF